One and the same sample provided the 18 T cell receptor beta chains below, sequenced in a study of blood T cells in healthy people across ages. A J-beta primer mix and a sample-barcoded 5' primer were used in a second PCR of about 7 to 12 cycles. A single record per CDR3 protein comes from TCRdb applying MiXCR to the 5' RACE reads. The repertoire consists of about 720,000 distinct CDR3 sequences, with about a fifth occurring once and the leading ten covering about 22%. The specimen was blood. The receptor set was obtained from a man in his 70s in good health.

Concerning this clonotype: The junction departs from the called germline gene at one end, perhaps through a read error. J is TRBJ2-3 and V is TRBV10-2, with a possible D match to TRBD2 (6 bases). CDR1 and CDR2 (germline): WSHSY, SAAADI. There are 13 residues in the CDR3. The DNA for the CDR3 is TGCGCCAGCAGTGAGGCCAGACTAGGCGGGGTTGGGTTT. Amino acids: CASSEARLGGVGF.

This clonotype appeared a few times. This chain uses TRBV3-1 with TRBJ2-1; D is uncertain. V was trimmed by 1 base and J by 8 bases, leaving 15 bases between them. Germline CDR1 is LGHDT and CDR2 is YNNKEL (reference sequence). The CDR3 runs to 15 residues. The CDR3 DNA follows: TGTGCCAGCAGCCAAGGATTTTCGGTTGGCGATGAGCAGTTCTTC. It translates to CASSQGFSVGDEQFF.

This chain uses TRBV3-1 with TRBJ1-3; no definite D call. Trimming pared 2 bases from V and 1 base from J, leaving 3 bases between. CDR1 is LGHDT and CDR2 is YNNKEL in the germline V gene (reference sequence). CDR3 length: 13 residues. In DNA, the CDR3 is TGTGCCAGCAGCCAATTGTCTGGAAACACCATATATTTT. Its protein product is CASSQLSGNTIYF.

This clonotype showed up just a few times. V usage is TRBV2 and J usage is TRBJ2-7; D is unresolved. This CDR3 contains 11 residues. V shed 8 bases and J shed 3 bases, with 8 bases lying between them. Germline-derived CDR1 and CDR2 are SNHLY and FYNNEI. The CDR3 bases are TGTGCCAGCCAAATCGTCTACGAGCAGTACTTC. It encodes CASQIVYEQYF.

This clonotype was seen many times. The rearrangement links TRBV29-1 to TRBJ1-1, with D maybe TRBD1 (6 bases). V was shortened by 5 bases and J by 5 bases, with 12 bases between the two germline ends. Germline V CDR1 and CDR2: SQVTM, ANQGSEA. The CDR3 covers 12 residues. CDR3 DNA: TGCAGCGTTCACAGGGCGAGGACTGAAGCTTTCTTT. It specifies CSVHRARTEAFF.

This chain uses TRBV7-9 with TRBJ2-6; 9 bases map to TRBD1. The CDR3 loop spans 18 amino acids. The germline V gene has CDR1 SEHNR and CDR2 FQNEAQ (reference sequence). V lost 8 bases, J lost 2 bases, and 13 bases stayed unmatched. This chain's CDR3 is CASGNRDRDLPGANVLTF. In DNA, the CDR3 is TGTGCCAGCGGGAACCGGGACAGGGATTTACCTGGGGCCAACGTCCTGACTTTC.

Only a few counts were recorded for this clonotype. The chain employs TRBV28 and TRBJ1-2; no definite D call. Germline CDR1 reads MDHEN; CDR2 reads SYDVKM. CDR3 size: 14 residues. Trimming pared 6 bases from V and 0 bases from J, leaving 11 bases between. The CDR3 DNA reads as TGTGCCAGCAGCGTACGGGGTCCTAACTATGGCTACACCTTC. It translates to CASSVRGPNYGYTF.

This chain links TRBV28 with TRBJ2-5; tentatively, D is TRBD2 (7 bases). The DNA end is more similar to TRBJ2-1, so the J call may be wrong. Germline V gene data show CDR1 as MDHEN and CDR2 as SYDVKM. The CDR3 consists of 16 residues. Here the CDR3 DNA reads TGTGCCAGCAGACCCTCGGGGGGCCTCTGGGTCGATGAGCAGTTCTTC. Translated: CASRPSGGLWVDEQFF.

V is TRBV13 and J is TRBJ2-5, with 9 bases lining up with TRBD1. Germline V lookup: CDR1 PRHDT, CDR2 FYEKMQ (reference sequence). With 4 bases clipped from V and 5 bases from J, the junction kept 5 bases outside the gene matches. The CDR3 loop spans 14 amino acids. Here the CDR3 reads CASSSTGGVETQYF. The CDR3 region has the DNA TGTGCCAGCAGCTCGACAGGGGGTGTGGAGACCCAGTACTTC.

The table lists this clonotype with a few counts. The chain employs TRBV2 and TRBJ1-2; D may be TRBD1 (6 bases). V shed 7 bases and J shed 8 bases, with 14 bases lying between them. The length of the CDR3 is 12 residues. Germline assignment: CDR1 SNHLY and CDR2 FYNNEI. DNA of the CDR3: TGTGCCAGCAAAAGGGACCAGGGGGGCTACACCTTC. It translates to CASKRDQGGYTF.

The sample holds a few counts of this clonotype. For the CDR3, the DNA is TGCAGTGCTAATCACCAGGACATTCAGTACTTC. Translation: CSANHQDIQYF. The genes are TRBV20-1 and TRBJ2-4; D unclear. V lost 4 bases and J 8 bases, leaving 9 bases between the germline ends. The CDR3 has 11 amino acids. Germline CDR1 and CDR2: DFQATT and SNEGSKA (reference sequence).

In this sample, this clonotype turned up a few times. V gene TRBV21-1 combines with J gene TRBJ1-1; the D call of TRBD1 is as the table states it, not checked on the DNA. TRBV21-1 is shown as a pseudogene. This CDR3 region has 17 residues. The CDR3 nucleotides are TGTGCCAGCAGCAAAGAGGGGGGACCCAAGCTGAACACTGAAGCTTTCTTT. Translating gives CASSKEGGPKLNTEAFF.

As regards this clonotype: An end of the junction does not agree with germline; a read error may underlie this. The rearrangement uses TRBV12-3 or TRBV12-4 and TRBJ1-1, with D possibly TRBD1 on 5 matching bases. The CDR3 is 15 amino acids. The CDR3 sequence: CASRRRQGKNTGAFF. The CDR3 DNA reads TGTGCCAGCAGACGCCGCCAGGGAAAGAACACTGGAGCTTTCTTT.

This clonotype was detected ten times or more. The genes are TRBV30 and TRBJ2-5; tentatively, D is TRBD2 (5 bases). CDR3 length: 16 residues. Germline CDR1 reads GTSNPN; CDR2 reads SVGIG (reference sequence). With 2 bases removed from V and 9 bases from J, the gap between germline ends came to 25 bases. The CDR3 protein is CAWSPTREWGSPSQYF. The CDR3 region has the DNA TGTGCCTGGAGTCCGACCCGGGAATGGGGATCTCCTTCCCAGTACTTC.

The CDR3 bases are TGTGCCAGCAGTCCAGGACAGGGGGGAATTCAGCCCCAGCATTTT. It translates to CASSPGQGGIQPQHF. The rearrangement links TRBV12-3 or TRBV12-4 to TRBJ1-5; TRBD1 agrees at 10 bases. V dropped 5 bases and J dropped 6; count of bases not matched to a gene: 7. The CDR3 spans 15 residues.

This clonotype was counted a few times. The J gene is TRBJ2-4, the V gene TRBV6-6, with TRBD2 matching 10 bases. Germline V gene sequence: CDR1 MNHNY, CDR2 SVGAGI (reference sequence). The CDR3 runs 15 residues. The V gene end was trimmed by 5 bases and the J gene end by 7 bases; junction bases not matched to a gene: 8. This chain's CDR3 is CASSPLSGRANIQYF. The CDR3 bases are TGTGCCAGCAGTCCCCTCAGCGGGAGGGCCAACATTCAGTACTTC.

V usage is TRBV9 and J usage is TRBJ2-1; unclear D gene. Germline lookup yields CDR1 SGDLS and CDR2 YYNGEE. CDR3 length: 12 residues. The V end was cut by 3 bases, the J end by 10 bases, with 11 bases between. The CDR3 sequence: CASSGTEREQFF. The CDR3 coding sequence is TGTGCCAGCAGCGGTACGGAGAGGGAGCAGTTCTTC.

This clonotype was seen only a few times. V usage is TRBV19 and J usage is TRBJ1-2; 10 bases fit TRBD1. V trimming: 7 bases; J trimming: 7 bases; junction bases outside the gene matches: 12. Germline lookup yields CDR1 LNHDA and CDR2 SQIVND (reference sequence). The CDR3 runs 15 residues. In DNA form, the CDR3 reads TGTGCCAGTATTGACCGGGACAGGGGTCAAGGTGGCTACACCTTC. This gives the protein CASIDRDRGQGGYTF.